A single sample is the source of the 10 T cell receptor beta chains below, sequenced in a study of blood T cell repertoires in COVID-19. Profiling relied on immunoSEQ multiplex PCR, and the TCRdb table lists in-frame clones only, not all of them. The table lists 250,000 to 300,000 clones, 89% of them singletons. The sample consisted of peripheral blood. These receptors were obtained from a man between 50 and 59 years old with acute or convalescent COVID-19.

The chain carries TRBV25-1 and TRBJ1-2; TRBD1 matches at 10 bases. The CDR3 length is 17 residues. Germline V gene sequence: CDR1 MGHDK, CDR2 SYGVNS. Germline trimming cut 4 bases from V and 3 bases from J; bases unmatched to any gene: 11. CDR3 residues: CASSAPSGTGVDYGYTF. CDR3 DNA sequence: TGTGCCAGCAGTGCTCCTTCCGGGACAGGGGTAGACTATGGCTACACCTTC.

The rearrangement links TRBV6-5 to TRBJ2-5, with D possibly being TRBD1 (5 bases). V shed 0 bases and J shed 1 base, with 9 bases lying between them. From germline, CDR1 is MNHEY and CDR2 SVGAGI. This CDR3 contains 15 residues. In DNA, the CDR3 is TGTGCCAGCAGTTACTCAGGGGCGCGCCAAGAGACCCAGTACTTC. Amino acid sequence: CASSYSGARQETQYF.

The chain's CDR3 is CASSLGQGVREAFF. In nucleotides, the CDR3 is TGCGCCAGCAGCTTGGGACAGGGTGTCCGTGAAGCTTTCTTT. The genes are TRBV5-1 and TRBJ1-1; 7 bases agree with TRBD1. CDR3 length: 14 amino acids. From germline, CDR1 is SGHRS and CDR2 YFSETQ. Trimming removed 0 bases from V and 7 bases from J; junction bases left unmatched: 6.

The CDR3 sequence is CASSFTLGQGAYEQYF. The CDR3 DNA follows: TGCGCCAGCAGTTTTACACTAGGACAGGGGGCCTACGAGCAGTACTTC. This chain joins TRBV5-1 and TRBJ2-7, with 10 bases that match TRBD1. Unmatched junction bases numbered 10, after V lost 5 bases and J lost 2 bases. CDR1 SGHRS and CDR2 YFSETQ come from the germline V gene. The CDR3 consists of 16 residues. Based on the CDR3 plus reference TRBV5-1 and TRBJ2-7, the full variable domain is KAGVTQTPRYLIKTRGQQVTLSCSPISGHRSVSWYQQTPGQGLQFLFEYFSETQRNKGNFPGRFSGRQFSNSRSEMNVSTLELGDSALYLCASSFTLGQGAYEQYFGPGTRLTVT.

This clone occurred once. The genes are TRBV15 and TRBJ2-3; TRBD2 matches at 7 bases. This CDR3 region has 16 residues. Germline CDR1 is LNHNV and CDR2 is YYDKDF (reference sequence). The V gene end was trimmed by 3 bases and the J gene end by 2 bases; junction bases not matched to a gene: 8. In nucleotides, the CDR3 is TGTGCCACCAGCAGTACCCTAGCGGACTCCACAGATACGCAGTATTTT. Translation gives CATSSTLADSTDTQYF.

CDR3 amino acids: CASSTTTGNYEQYF. CDR3 in DNA: TGCGCCAGCAGCACGACGACGGGAAACTACGAGCAGTACTTC. This sequence joins TRBV5-1 and TRBJ2-7; possible D gene TRBD2, 5 bases. This CDR3 spans 14 amino acids. The germline CDR1 and CDR2 sequences are SGHRS and YFSETQ. V lost 4 bases and J 3 bases, leaving 14 bases between the germline ends.

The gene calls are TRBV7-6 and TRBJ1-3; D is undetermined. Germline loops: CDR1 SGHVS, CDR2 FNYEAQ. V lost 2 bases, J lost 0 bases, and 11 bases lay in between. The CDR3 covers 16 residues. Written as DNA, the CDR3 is TGTGCCAGCAGCTTATTTGCGGCCAGCTCTGGAAACACCATATATTTT. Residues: CASSLFAASSGNTIYF. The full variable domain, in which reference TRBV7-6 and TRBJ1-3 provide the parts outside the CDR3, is GAGVSQSPRYKVTKRGQDVALRCDPISGHVSLYWYRQALGQGPEFLTYFNYEAQQDKSGLPNDRFSAERPEGSISTLTIQRTEQRDSAMYRCASSLFAASSGNTIYFGEGSWLTVV.

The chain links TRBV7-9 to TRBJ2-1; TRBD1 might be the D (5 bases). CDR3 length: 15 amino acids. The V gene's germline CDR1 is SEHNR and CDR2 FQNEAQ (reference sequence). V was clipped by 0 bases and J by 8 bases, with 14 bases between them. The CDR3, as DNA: TGTGCCAGCAGCTTAGCGCTTTTGTTAGGGGATGAGCAGTTCTTC. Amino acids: CASSLALLLGDEQFF.

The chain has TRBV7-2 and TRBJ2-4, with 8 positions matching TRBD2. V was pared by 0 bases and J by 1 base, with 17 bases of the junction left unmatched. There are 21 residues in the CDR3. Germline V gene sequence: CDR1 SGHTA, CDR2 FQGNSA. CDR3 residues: CASSLAPDSGAPRMAKNIQYF. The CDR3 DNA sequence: TGTGCCAGCAGCTTAGCGCCGGATAGCGGGGCCCCAAGGATGGCCAAAAACATTCAGTACTTC. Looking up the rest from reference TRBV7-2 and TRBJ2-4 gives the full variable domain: GAGVSQSPSNKVTEKGKDVELRCDPISGHTALYWYRQSLGQGLEFLIYFQGNSAPDKSGLPSDRFSAERTGGSVSTLTIQRTQQEDSAVYLCASSLAPDSGAPRMAKNIQYFGAGTRLSVL.

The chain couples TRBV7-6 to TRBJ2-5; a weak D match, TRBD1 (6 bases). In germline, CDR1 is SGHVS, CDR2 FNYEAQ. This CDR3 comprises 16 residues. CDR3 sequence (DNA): TGTGCGACAATTCCGGCAGGGGCGCCGTACCAAGAGACCCAGTACTTC. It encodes CATIPAGAPYQETQYF.